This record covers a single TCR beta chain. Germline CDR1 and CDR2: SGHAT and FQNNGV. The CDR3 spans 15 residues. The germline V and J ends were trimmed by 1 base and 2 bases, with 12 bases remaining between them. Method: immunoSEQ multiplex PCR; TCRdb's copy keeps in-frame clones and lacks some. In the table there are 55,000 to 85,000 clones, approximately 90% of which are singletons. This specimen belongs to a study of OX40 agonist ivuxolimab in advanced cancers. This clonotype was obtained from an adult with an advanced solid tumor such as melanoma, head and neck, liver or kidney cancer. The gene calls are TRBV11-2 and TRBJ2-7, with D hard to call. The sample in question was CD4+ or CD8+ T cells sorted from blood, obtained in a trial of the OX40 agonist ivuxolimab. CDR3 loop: CASSLGLHGAYEQYF. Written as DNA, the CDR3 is TGTGCCAGCAGCTTAGGTCTCCACGGAGCCTACGAGCAGTACTTC. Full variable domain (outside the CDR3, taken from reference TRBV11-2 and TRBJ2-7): EAGVAQSPRYKIIEKRQSVAFWCNPISGHATLYWYQQILGQGPKLLIQFQNNGVVDDSQLPKDRFSAERLKGVDSTLKIQPAKLEDSAVYLCASSLGLHGAYEQYFGPGTRLTVT.